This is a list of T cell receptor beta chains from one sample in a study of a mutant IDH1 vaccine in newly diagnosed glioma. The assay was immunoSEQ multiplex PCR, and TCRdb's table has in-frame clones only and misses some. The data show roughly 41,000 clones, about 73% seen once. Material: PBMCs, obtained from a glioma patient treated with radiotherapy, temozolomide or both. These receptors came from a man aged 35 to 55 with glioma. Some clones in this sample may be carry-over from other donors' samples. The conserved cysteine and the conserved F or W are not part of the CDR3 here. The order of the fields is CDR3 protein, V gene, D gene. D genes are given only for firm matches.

CDR3: AISGVGTSGGEQY; V: TRBV10-3; D: TRBD2
CDR3: ASSPGHQSYEQY; V: TRBV18; D: -
CDR3: SVEDRGGLGETQY; V: TRBV29-1; D: -
CDR3: ASSPRTGAHSSGANVLT; V: TRBV27; D: TRBD1
CDR3: ASSPVGGESYGYT; V: TRBV11-2; D: -
CDR3: ASSYSRGGELF; V: TRBV6-5; D: -
CDR3: ASSPNSYGYT; V: TRBV5-4; D: -
CDR3: ASSDRGRDSGNTIY; V: TRBV25-1; D: -
CDR3: ASSQDRGGQETQY; V: TRBV4-2; D: TRBD2
CDR3: ANSFGTGLEKLF; V: TRBV7-9; D: TRBD1
CDR3: ASSLRRMNTEAF; V: TRBV6-5; D: -
CDR3: AGHRDTSGNTIY; V: TRBV30; D: -
CDR3: ASTGTGGYEQY; V: TRBV2; D: TRBD1
CDR3: ASSIPVRGVQSYEQY; V: TRBV5-1; D: TRBD2
CDR3: AITPDSAHQPQH; V: TRBV21-1; D: -
CDR3: ASSSWPGLAGGTDTQY; V: TRBV9; D: TRBD2
CDR3: ASSISREQF; V: TRBV19; D: -
CDR3: ASSQDQGAGANVLT; V: TRBV4-3; D: TRBD1
CDR3: ASSQEGQPSSYEQY; V: TRBV4-1; D: TRBD1
CDR3: ASSRPGLDTEAF; V: TRBV4-1; D: -
CDR3: ASSLLTGDSNQPQH; V: TRBV5-6; D: TRBD1
CDR3: ASSPQGQQNYGYT; V: TRBV5-1; D: TRBD1
CDR3: ASSLDRGVEQY; V: TRBV5-1; D: TRBD1
CDR3: ASSFRVRSPLH; V: TRBV6-6; D: -
CDR3: ASSPGQGIYGYT; V: TRBV7-9; D: TRBD1
CDR3: ASSQEGASLFEGGELF; V: TRBV4-3; D: -
CDR3: AYTGGRRNTEAF; V: TRBV30; D: -